The sequence of this T cell receptor beta chain was determined in a study of blood T cell repertoires in COVID-19. Within 2 weeks of study entry, exposed participants had contacted a PCR-confirmed or clinician-diagnosed COVID-19 case. This clone occurred once. As handled by the study authors: Reference gene primer amplification yielded estimated nucleated cell counts. Assay used: immunoSEQ multiplex PCR; TCRdb lists only in-frame clones, some missing. V, J and clone size were drawn from that table, and D and trimming were deduced from the DNA. The profile shows about 270,000 clones, around 90% of them singletons. This CDR3 region has 17 residues. The germline gives CDR1 MNHEY, CDR2 SMNVEV (reference sequence). V dropped 0 bases and J dropped 0; count of bases not matched to a gene: 4.

The source of this sequence is a middle-aged man who had been exposed to COVID-19. The J gene is TRBJ2-2, the V gene TRBV27; TRBD2 agrees at 7 bases. What was sequenced was PBMCs or T cells enriched from blood (not recorded which). CDR3 in DNA: TGTGCCAGCAGTTTATCCCGGGAGGTCGCGAACACCGGGGAGCTGTTTTTT. Protein product: CASSLSREVANTGELFF.